The entry below gives a single T cell receptor beta chain sequence along with its context. Its antigen is undetermined. This may come from a read error, since a much larger clone is one base off. The CDR3 covers 12 residues. CDR1 WSHSY and CDR2 SAAADI come from the germline V gene. A primer matching the constant region was used to make TCR beta cDNA from 500 to 650 ng of total RNA. Each TCR beta library was derived from three nested multiplex PCR rounds that employed slightly modified ARM-PCR. Investigators reported that the first two PCR rounds, at around 10 cycles each, used TRBV1-TRBV30 forward primers with a C-beta reverse primer. TCRdb analysed the multiplex PCR reads with MiXCR anew, one entry per CDR3 protein. The repertoire holds under 200,000 distinct CDR3 sequences, with less than 75% as singletons. The data belong to a study of tumor-infiltrating lymphocytes in primary liver carcinoma. At the level of the study: Men as well as women, aged 30 to 69 years, made up the patients.

Findings of the study overall: Tumor tissue displayed a significantly greater top-250-clone fraction than blood (p = 0.039).

The study extracted blood RNA from unsorted whole blood and also extracted germline DNA. Sequencing used peripheral blood. The receptor's source is a woman aged 55-70 years with primary liver carcinoma and hepatitis B virus infection. The V call is TRBV10-2, the J call TRBJ1-6; possible D gene TRBD1, 5 bases. The CDR3 loop is CASCENRPPLHF. Here the CDR3 DNA reads TGCGCCAGCTGTGAGAACAGGCCACCCCTCCACTTT.